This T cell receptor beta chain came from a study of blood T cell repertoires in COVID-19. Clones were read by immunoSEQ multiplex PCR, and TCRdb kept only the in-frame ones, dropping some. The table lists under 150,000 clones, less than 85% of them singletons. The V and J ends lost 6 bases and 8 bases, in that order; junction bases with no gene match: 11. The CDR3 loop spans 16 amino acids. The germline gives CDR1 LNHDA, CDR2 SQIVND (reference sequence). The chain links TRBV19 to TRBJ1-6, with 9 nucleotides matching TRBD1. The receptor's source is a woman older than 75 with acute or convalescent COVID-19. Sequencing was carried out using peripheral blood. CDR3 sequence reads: CASRPWGQGLYSPLHF. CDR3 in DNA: TGTGCCAGTAGACCCTGGGGACAGGGCCTATATTCACCCCTCCACTTT.